The clone carrying this T cell receptor beta chain was found a few times. Exclusion of a patient resulted from uncontrolled infection, other autoimmune disease, pregnancy or lactation. The study based diagnoses on clinical symptoms, serum thyroxine and TRAb, thyroid ultrasound and orbital computed tomography. Using more than 7.5 ml of fresh peripheral blood, PBMCs were prepared. CDR1 and CDR2 from the germline V gene are SGHRS and YFSETQ. With 2 bases clipped from V and 1 base from J, the junction kept 4 bases outside the gene matches. The CDR3 consists of 15 residues. The TCR beta CDR3 regions underwent amplification using RNA transcripts as the source. During a first-round RT-PCR of the TCR CDR3, the HTBI primer set was used. Each CDR3 protein gets one entry after TCRdb re-called the multiplex PCR reads with MiXCR. Of about 400,000 distinct CDR3 sequences listed, 14% to 15% are singletons. The entry originates in a study of T cells in Graves' hyperthyroidism and ophthalmopathy. As for the study in general: Specimen type is peripheral blood, collected at initial diagnosis prior to any treatment.

This TCR was sampled from a man between 18 and 29 years old with Graves' ophthalmopathy. The sequencing sample was made of blood. The chain links TRBV5-1 to TRBJ2-5, with 8 bases fitting TRBD1. The CDR3 sequence: CASSFGRGPQETQYF. The CDR3 nucleotides read TGCGCCAGCAGCTTCGGCAGGGGGCCCCAAGAGACCCAGTACTTC.